This T cell receptor (beta chain) stems from a study of blood T cell repertoires in COVID-19. Study at large: Collection of acute and convalescent COVID-19 samples took place in the United States, Italy and Spain. From T cells, B-cell-depleted T cells, or PBMCs came the material, which was cDNA or gDNA.

Trimming left V 6 bases short and J 5 bases short, with 14 bases between. The length of the CDR3 is 14 residues. Germline values: CDR1 SGHAT, CDR2 FQDESV (reference sequence). Original processing notes: Reference gene primer amplification yielded estimated nucleated cell counts. Sequenced by immunoSEQ multiplex PCR; TCRdb stores in-frame clones only, minus some. That table furnishes V, J and clone size, whereas the DNA furnished D and trimming. The sample consists of around 290,000 clones, approximately 89% of them appearing once. Material for sequencing was peripheral blood. This TCR was recovered from a woman aged 50 to 60 who had recovered from COVID-19. The V gene is TRBV11-1, the J gene TRBJ2-1; no clear D gene. The CDR3 is CASRDGPNNNEQFF. CDR3 in DNA: TGTGCCAGCAGGGATGGGCCGAATAACAATGAGCAGTTCTTC.